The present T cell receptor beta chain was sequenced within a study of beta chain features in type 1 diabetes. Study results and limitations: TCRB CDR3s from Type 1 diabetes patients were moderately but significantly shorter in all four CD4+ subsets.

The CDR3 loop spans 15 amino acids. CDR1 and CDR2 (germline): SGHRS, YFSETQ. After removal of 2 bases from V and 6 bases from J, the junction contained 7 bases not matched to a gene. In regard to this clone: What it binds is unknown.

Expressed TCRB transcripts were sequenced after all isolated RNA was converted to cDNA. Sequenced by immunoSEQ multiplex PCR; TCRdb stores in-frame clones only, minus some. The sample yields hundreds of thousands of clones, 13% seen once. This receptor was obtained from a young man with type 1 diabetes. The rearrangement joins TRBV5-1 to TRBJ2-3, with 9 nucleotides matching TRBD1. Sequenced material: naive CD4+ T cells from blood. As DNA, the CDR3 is TGCGCCAGCAGCTTTCGGGACAGGGTGGCGGATACGCAGTATTTT. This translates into CASSFRDRVADTQYF.